The clone carrying this T cell receptor beta chain turned up a few times. Methods used by the authors: Scientists estimated how many nucleated cells there were by amplifying reference gene primers. Profiling relied on immunoSEQ multiplex PCR, and the TCRdb table lists in-frame clones only, not all of them. For V, J and clone size, that table is used; D and trimming come from the DNA. The repertoire consists of around 250,000 clones, with about nine tenths occurring once and the leading ten covering around 3%. This entry belongs to a study of blood T cell repertoires in COVID-19. The wider study: The United States, Italy and Spain provided the acute and convalescent COVID-19 samples. T cells, B-cell-depleted T cells, or PBMCs provided the cDNA or gDNA that served as material.

The CDR3 extends over 16 amino acids. In germline, CDR1 is SGHDN, CDR2 FVKESK. V was pared by 2 bases and J by 5 bases, with 9 bases of the junction left unmatched. This chain links TRBV14 with TRBJ2-3; 8 bases align to TRBD2. Sequencing was carried out using peripheral blood. This sequence was found in a woman aged 25 to 45 with active or convalescent COVID-19. CDR3 DNA sequence: TGTGCCAGCAGCCAAATTGGCGGGGGGATGGTAGATACGCAGTATTTT. Protein: CASSQIGGGMVDTQYF.